The next 6 T cell receptor beta chains were all read from a single sample in a study of radiotherapy plus CTLA-4 blockade in lung cancer. The protocol was immunoSEQ multiplex PCR, while the TCRdb copy is restricted to in-frame clones and leaves out a portion. The sample lists 50,000 to 60,000 clones, roughly 79% seen once, with roughly 6.7% in the top ten. Material: peripheral blood, obtained from a patient treated with radiotherapy plus ipilimumab. All receptors come from a human donor with non-small cell lung cancer whose response to radiotherapy plus ipilimumab could not be evaluated.

J is TRBJ1-2 and V is TRBV6-1; 9 bases map to TRBD1. The CDR3 extends over 14 amino acids. With 11 bases clipped from V and 3 bases from J, the junction kept 10 bases outside the gene matches. The germline V gene has CDR1 MNHNS and CDR2 SASEGT. Here the CDR3 reads CASKTGQGDYGYTF. In nucleotides, the CDR3 is TGTGCCTCCAAGACGGGACAGGGAGACTATGGCTACACCTTC.

V usage is TRBV5-6 and J usage is TRBJ2-1; D gene unclear. V was clipped by 2 bases and J by 4 bases, with 7 bases between them. CDR3 length: 13 residues. Per the germline V gene, CDR1 is SGHDT and CDR2 is YYEEEE. In DNA form, the CDR3 reads TGTGCCAGCAGCTTCAAACAATACAATGAGCAGTTCTTC. Translation: CASSFKQYNEQFF. Full variable domain (remainder filled in from reference TRBV5-6 and TRBJ2-1): DAGVTQSPTHLIKTRGQQVTLRCSPKSGHDTVSWYQQALGQGPQFIFQYYEEEERQRGNFPDRFSGHQFPNYSSELNVNALLLGDSALYLCASSFKQYNEQFFGPGTRLTVL.

The chain has TRBV19 and TRBJ1-5, with D maybe TRBD1 (6 bases). Trimming left V 5 bases short and J 3 bases short, with 11 bases between. The CDR3 contains 14 residues. The germline gives CDR1 LNHDA, CDR2 SQIVND (reference sequence). The CDR3 here is CASSPGASNQPQHF. Here the CDR3 DNA reads TGTGCCAGTAGTCCAGGGGCTTCCAATCAGCCCCAGCATTTT.

The chain employs TRBV28 and TRBJ2-7; TRBD1 might be the D (6 bases). CDR3 length: 13 residues. Germline loops: CDR1 MDHEN, CDR2 SYDVKM. The V end was cut by 4 bases, the J end by 3 bases, with 10 bases between. The chain's CDR3 is CASSSGHLYEQYF. The CDR3 DNA reads as TGTGCCAGCAGTTCGGGACATCTCTACGAGCAGTACTTC.

This clone was detected only once. The rearrangement joins TRBV19 to TRBJ2-2, with 7 bases aligning to TRBD1. There are 14 residues in the CDR3. J was trimmed by 7 bases and V by 5 bases; bases with no gene match: 7. Germline V gives CDR1 LNHDA, CDR2 SQIVND (reference sequence). This CDR3 reads CASSERGGGGELFF. The CDR3, as DNA: TGTGCCAGTAGTGAGAGAGGGGGCGGCGGGGAGCTGTTTTTT.

This chain uses TRBV21-1 with TRBJ2-2; the tabulated D call, TRBD2, remains unverified against the DNA. TRBV21-1 is labeled a pseudogene. The CDR3 has 15 amino acids. CDR3 nucleotide sequence: TGTGCCAGCAGAAAGGACCTAGGGAGCACCGGGGAGCTGTTTTTT. Its translation: CASRKDLGSTGELFF.